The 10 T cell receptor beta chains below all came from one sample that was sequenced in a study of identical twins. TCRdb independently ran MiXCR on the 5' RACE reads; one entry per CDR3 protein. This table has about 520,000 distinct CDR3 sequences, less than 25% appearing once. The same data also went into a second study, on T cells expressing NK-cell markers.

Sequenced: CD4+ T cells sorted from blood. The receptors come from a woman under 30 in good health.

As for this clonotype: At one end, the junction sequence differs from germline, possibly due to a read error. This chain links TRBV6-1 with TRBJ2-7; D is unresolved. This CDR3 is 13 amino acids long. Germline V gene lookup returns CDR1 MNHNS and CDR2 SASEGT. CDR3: CASSELRQEVYHF. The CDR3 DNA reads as TGTGCCAGCAGTGAATTACGTCAGGAAGTCTATCACTTC.

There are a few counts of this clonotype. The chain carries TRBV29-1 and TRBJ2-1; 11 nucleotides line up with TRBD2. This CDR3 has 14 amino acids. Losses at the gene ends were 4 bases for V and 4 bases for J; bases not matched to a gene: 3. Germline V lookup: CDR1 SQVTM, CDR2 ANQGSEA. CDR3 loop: CSVGGTSGYNEQFF. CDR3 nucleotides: TGCAGCGTTGGAGGGACTAGCGGTTACAATGAGCAGTTCTTC.

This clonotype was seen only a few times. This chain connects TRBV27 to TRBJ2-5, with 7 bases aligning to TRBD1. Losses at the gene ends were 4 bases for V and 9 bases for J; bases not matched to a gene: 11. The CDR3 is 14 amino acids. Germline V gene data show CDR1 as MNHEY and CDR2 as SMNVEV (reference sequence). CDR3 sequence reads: CASSSRQGAGAQYF. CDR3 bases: TGTGCCAGCAGTTCAAGACAGGGTGCTGGGGCCCAGTACTTC.

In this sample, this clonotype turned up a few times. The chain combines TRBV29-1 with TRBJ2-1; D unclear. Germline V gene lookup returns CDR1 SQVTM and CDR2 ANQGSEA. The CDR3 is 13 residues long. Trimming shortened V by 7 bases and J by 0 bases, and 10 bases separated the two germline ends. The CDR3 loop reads CSESTSSYNEQFF. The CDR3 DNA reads TGCAGCGAATCTACGAGCTCCTACAATGAGCAGTTCTTC.

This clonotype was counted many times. The CDR3 region is CASSLGQKNIQYF. The CDR3 DNA is TGTGCCAGCAGTTTAGGTCAGAAAAACATTCAGTACTTC. V usage is TRBV12-3 or TRBV12-4 and J usage is TRBJ2-4; D is ambiguous. CDR3 length: 13 residues. Trimming took off 1 base at V and 4 bases at J, with 5 bases between the two ends.

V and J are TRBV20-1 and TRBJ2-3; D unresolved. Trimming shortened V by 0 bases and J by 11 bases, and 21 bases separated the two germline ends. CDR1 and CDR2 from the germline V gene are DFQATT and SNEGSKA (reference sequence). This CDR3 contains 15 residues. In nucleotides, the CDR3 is TGCAGTGCTAGAGATCAGGCTGGGCCGACGCTGATGCAGTATTTT. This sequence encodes CSARDQAGPTLMQYF.

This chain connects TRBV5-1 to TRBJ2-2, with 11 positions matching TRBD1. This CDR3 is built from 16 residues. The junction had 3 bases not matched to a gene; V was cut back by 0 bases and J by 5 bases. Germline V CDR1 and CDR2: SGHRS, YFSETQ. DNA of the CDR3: TGCGCCAGCAGCTTGGCGGGACAGGGGGATACCGGGGAGCTGTTTTTT. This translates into CASSLAGQGDTGELFF.

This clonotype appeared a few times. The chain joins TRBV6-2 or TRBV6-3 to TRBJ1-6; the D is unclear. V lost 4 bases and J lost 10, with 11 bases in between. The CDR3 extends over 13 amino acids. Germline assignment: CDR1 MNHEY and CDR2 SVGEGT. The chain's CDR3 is CASSWGLGSPLHF. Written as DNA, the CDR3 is TGTGCCAGCAGTTGGGGTTTAGGATCACCCCTCCACTTT.

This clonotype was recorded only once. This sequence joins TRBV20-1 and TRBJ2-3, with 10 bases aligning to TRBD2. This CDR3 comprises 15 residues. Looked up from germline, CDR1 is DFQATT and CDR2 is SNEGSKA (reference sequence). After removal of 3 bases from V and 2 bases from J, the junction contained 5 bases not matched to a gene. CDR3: CSARRTSGYTDTQYF. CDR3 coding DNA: TGCAGTGCTAGGCGGACTAGCGGATACACAGATACGCAGTATTTT.

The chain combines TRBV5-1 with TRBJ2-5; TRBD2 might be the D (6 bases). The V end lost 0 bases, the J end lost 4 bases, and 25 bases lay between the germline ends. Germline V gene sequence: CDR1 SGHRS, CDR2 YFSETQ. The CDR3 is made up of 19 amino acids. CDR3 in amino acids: CASSLAPLTWGETRETQYF. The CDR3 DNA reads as TGCGCCAGCAGCTTGGCCCCCCTTACTTGGGGGGAGACCCGAGAGACCCAGTACTTC.